One sample yielded the 13 T cell receptor beta chains listed below, sequenced in a study of cytomegalovirus exposure and HLA in healthy donors. Researchers ran the PCR with 60 Vbeta and 13 Jbeta primers. The data were produced by immunoSEQ multiplex PCR, yet TCRdb's version contains in-frame clones alone and is incomplete. The data show 160,000 or so clones, about 80% seen once. Material for sequencing was PBMCs. These receptor sequences come from a woman aged 45-59 years in good health and CMV-seronegative.

This clone was counted between two and nine times. This chain uses TRBV6-4 with TRBJ2-1; 9 nucleotides agree with TRBD2. Looked up from germline, CDR1 is MRHNA and CDR2 is SNTAGT. This CDR3 spans 14 amino acids. Trimming removed 4 bases from V and 3 bases from J; junction bases left unmatched: 1. The CDR3 protein is CASSGTSDYNEQFF. The CDR3 region has the DNA TGTGCCAGCAGTGGGACTAGCGACTACAATGAGCAGTTCTTC.

This sequence joins TRBV10-3 and TRBJ2-5; D unclear. This CDR3 is built from 14 residues. CDR1 and CDR2 (germline): ENHRY, SYGVKD. With 0 bases removed from V and 5 bases from J, the gap between germline ends came to 10 bases. CDR3 in DNA: TGTGCCATCAGTGAGTCAATAGGAGAGGAGACCCAGTACTTC. This codes for CAISESIGEETQYF.

This chain connects TRBV18 to TRBJ1-5, with D possibly TRBD1 on 5 matching bases. Germline values: CDR1 KGHSH, CDR2 LQKENI. The germline V and J ends were trimmed by 2 bases and 3 bases, with 14 bases remaining between them. The CDR3 totals 16 residues. CDR3: CASSPNDWDFNQPQHF. The CDR3 coding sequence is TGTGCCAGCTCACCAAATGATTGGGACTTCAATCAGCCCCAGCATTTT.

CDR3 sequence (DNA): TGTGCCAGCAGTTCCTACATCGACATTAGCAATCAGCCCCAGCATTTT. Translation gives CASSSYIDISNQPQHF. The V gene is TRBV6-6, the J gene TRBJ1-5; D unresolved. Germline CDR1 and CDR2: MNHNY and SVGAGI (reference sequence). CDR3 size: 16 residues. V lost 4 bases, J lost 0 bases, and 13 bases lay in between.

The chain has TRBV29-1 and TRBJ2-7, with 11 bases matching TRBD2. With V trimmed by 6 bases and J by 5 bases, 9 bases remained unmatched. CDR1 and CDR2 (germline): SQVTM, ANQGSEA. There are 14 residues in the CDR3. CDR3 amino acids: CSVVTSGKANEQYF. As DNA, the CDR3 is TGCAGCGTGGTGACTAGCGGGAAGGCCAACGAGCAGTACTTC.

This clone showed up just once. The chain links TRBV4-1 to TRBJ2-2; 16 bases align to TRBD2. Germline V gene sequence: CDR1 MGHRA, CDR2 YSYEKL. V gave up 5 bases and J gave up 4 bases; unmatched junction bases: 13. This CDR3 comprises 20 residues. For the CDR3, the DNA is TGCGCCAGCAGCTCCCGGGGACTAGCGGGGGGGCAGGTCGGCACCGGGGAGCTGTTTTTT. Its protein product is CASSSRGLAGGQVGTGELFF.

The rearrangement joins TRBV6-5 to TRBJ1-4; D ambiguous. Per the germline V gene, CDR1 is MNHEY and CDR2 is SVGAGI. Deletions cut 8 bases from V and 5 bases from J, with 9 bases between. CDR3 length equals 12 residues. CDR3 in amino acids: CASSPGNEKLFF. CDR3 nucleotide sequence: TGTGCCAGCTCCCCAGGAAATGAAAAACTGTTTTTT.

This chain connects TRBV15 to TRBJ2-6; D is perhaps TRBD1 (5 bases). With 5 bases removed from V and 0 bases from J, the gap between germline ends came to 11 bases. This CDR3 is 16 amino acids long. The germline CDR1 and CDR2 sequences are LNHNV and YYDKDF (reference sequence). This CDR3 is CATSARQISGANVLTF. Here the CDR3 DNA reads TGTGCCACCAGCGCTCGACAGATCTCTGGGGCCAACGTCCTGACTTTC.

This clone was observed a single time. This chain's CDR3 is CASSADGTLNTGELFF. CDR3 DNA: TGTGCCAGCAGCGCCGACGGGACATTGAACACCGGGGAGCTGTTTTTT. V and J are TRBV5-6 and TRBJ2-2; a possible D gene is TRBD1 (6 bases). The ends were cut back, 4 bases at V and 1 base at J, with 14 bases in the middle. This CDR3 comprises 16 residues. Germline loops: CDR1 SGHDT, CDR2 YYEEEE.

This clone was observed a single time. The V gene is TRBV28, the J gene TRBJ1-1; D possibly corresponds to TRBD1 (6 bases). Trimming cost V 3 bases and J 8 bases, with 22 bases left between them. The CDR3 has 16 residues. Germline V gene data show CDR1 as MDHEN and CDR2 as SYDVKM. CDR3 coding DNA: TGTGCCAGCAGTTTTTCCCTGGGGAAAACAGGGCCCGAAGCTTTCTTT. This translates into CASSFSLGKTGPEAFF.

The chain is built from TRBV4-1 and TRBJ1-6, with D perhaps matching TRBD1 (5 bases). This CDR3 has 15 amino acids. Trimming removed 4 bases at V and 10 bases at J, with 17 bases between. The germline gives CDR1 MGHRA, CDR2 YSYEKL. The CDR3 loop is CASSRYPGNDSPLHF. The CDR3, as DNA: TGCGCCAGCAGCCGCTATCCAGGGAATGACTCACCCCTCCACTTT.

This clone was seen only once. The chain joins TRBV28 to TRBJ1-5; unclear D gene. Germline V gene data show CDR1 as MDHEN and CDR2 as SYDVKM. The CDR3 has 14 residues. V lost 5 bases, J lost 3 bases, and 11 bases lay in between. The CDR3: CASSTRRDNQPQHF. As DNA, the CDR3 is TGTGCCAGCAGTACAAGGCGGGACAATCAGCCCCAGCATTTT.

This chain connects TRBV19 to TRBJ2-1, with TRBD2 identical over 8 bases. The CDR3 loop spans 18 amino acids. Trimming cost V 3 bases and J 0 bases; bases outside gene matches: 10. Germline CDR1 reads LNHDA; CDR2 reads SQIVND (reference sequence). The CDR3 nucleotides are TGTGCCAGTAGTATTAGGCTAGCGGGCCTGAGCTCCTACAATGAGCAGTTCTTC. As protein: CASSIRLAGLSSYNEQFF.